By share, the clone carrying this T cell receptor beta chain counts as medium-sized. Its antigen is unknown. The sample belongs to a study of immune heterogeneity within non-small cell lung tumors. Whole-study context: Squamous cell carcinomas accounted for a few of the tumors, non-squamous carcinomas for around 9, and 1 was not otherwise specified.

It was with 32 V and 13 J primers that multiplex PCR amplified TCR beta CDR3. From the multiplex PCR reads, TCRdb called clonotypes with MiXCR, one entry per CDR3 protein. The table shows roughly 7,200 distinct CDR3 sequences, with under 25% occurring only once. CDR1 and CDR2 (germline): SGHAT, FQNNGV. This CDR3 is 16 amino acids long. The V end lost 5 bases, the J end lost 11 bases, and 22 bases lay between the germline ends. Findings and limits, study-wide: Individual patients mostly differed in their high-frequency T-cell receptor beta clonotypes. Recurrence of the same dominant CDR3 beta clonotypes was seen across tumor sites within a patient, and site-unique high-frequency clones were present alongside them. Local tumor mutational burden correlated moderately but significantly with local T-cell clonality (R about 0.3).

Bulk tumor genomic DNA was the template, and each sample received around 650 ng. From each primary tumor, several far-apart biopsies were obtained during surgery. The study enrolled patients with untreated, newly diagnosed non-small cell lung cancer who underwent curative surgery. The V gene is TRBV11-2, the J gene TRBJ1-6; D unresolved. Sequencing used lung tumor tissue. The receptor comes from a man in his sixties with non-small cell lung cancer. The CDR3 DNA reads TGTGCCAGCAGCGCAAAGATTGAGATCGAATTCCCACCCCTCCACTTT. Its translation is CASSAKIEIEFPPLHF.